Shown below are 27 T cell receptor beta chains from a single sample sequenced in a study of cytomegalovirus exposure and HLA in healthy donors. PCR used 60 Vbeta primers and 13 Jbeta primers. Produced via immunoSEQ multiplex PCR; TCRdb's table is partial and in-frame only. Here the sample spans more than 100,000 clones, roughly 80% being singletons. The sequenced sample was PBMCs. These receptors were obtained from an older woman in good health and CMV-seronegative.

The rearrangement links TRBV29-1 to TRBJ1-2; D gene ambiguous. Germline values: CDR1 SQVTM, CDR2 ANQGSEA. The CDR3 spans 13 residues. The V end lost 7 bases, the J end lost 2 bases, and 14 bases lay between the germline ends. CDR3 DNA sequence: TGCAGCGCAGCCCCAGGCGACAACTATGGCTACACCTTC. As protein: CSAAPGDNYGYTF.

This clone was counted only a few times. The V and J genes are TRBV9 and TRBJ1-1, with a possible D match to TRBD1 (5 bases). Germline V lookup: CDR1 SGDLS, CDR2 YYNGEE. CDR3 length: 13 amino acids. V gave up 7 bases and J gave up 0 bases, with 10 bases separating them. The CDR3 loop reads CASGRTLNTEAFF. The CDR3 DNA reads TGTGCCAGCGGGAGGACACTGAACACTGAAGCTTTCTTT.

This clone was counted once. V is TRBV6-5 and J is TRBJ1-5, with a tentative D call TRBD1 (6 bases). The CDR3 spans 12 residues. The V end lost 6 bases, the J end lost 9 bases, and 12 bases lay between the germline ends. Looked up from germline, CDR1 is MNHEY and CDR2 is SVGAGI. CDR3: CASRTGSGPQHF. The DNA for the CDR3 is TGTGCCAGCAGGACAGGATCAGGGCCCCAGCATTTT.

The genes are TRBV4-1 and TRBJ2-5; D call uncertain. Germline CDR1 reads MGHRA; CDR2 reads YSYEKL. This CDR3 region has 15 residues. The germline V and J ends were trimmed by 0 bases and 2 bases, with 10 bases remaining between them. The CDR3 sequence: CASSQELAAQETQYF. The CDR3 bases are TGCGCCAGCAGCCAAGAGTTGGCGGCACAAGAGACCCAGTACTTC.

V usage is TRBV5-1 and J usage is TRBJ2-6; 7 bases fit TRBD2. Germline V CDR1 and CDR2: SGHRS, YFSETQ. This CDR3 spans 15 amino acids. The V and J ends lost 5 bases and 2 bases, in that order; junction bases with no gene match: 4. The CDR3 loop is CASRPRGAGANVLTF. CDR3 coding DNA: TGCGCCAGCAGGCCCCGGGGGGCTGGGGCCAACGTCCTGACTTTC.

The chain recombines TRBV28 with TRBJ1-5; D gene ambiguous. From germline, CDR1 is MDHEN and CDR2 SYDVKM. The CDR3 is 18 residues long. The V end was cut by 4 bases, the J end by 0 bases, with 19 bases between. The CDR3 DNA reads as TGTGCCAGCAGTTCTCCCGCAGGCCACAAATATAGCAATCAGCCCCAGCATTTT. Its translation: CASSSPAGHKYSNQPQHF.

The V call is TRBV18, the J call TRBJ2-2, with 9 nucleotides matching TRBD2. Germline V gene lookup returns CDR1 KGHSH and CDR2 LQKENI. The CDR3 length is 17 residues. Trimming cost V 0 bases and J 5 bases; bases outside gene matches: 7. CDR3 sequence: CASSPPGLAGKTGELFF. In DNA, the CDR3 is TGTGCCAGCTCACCACCCGGGCTAGCGGGAAAGACCGGGGAGCTGTTTTTT.

As DNA, the CDR3 is TGCGCCAGCAGCCAGGGACAGGGGGCTCTAACTAATGAAAAACTGTTTTTT. Translated: CASSQGQGALTNEKLFF. The chain recombines TRBV5-1 with TRBJ1-4; 12 bases align to TRBD1. CDR1 is SGHRS, CDR2 YFSETQ, per germline. J gave up 1 base and V 4 bases, and 5 bases lay outside the gene matches. The CDR3 runs 17 residues.

This sequence joins TRBV7-9 and TRBJ2-1; D is unclear. Per germline, CDR1 SEHNR and CDR2 FQNEAQ (reference sequence). CDR3 length: 11 amino acids. The V end was cut by 7 bases, the J end by 8 bases, with 9 bases between. The CDR3 here is CASNRGDEQFF. Written as DNA, the CDR3 is TGTGCCAGCAATCGAGGAGATGAGCAGTTCTTC.

CDR3 protein: CASSANRGDNEQFF. The CDR3 region has the DNA TGCGCCAGCAGCGCAAACAGGGGGGACAATGAGCAGTTCTTC. This chain links TRBV5-1 with TRBJ2-1; TRBD1 matches at 8 bases. V lost 4 bases to trimming and J lost 5 bases; unmatched junction nucleotides: 5. The CDR3 covers 14 residues. Germline CDR1 reads SGHRS; CDR2 reads YFSETQ.

This rearrangement joins TRBV6-5 to TRBJ1-5; no clear D. The V end was cut by 8 bases, the J end by 4 bases, with 18 bases between. Germline loops: CDR1 MNHEY, CDR2 SVGAGI. The CDR3 contains 15 residues. In nucleotides, the CDR3 is TGTGCCAGCCGCGAAAACACCCTCAGGAATCAGCCCCAGCATTTT. It specifies CASRENTLRNQPQHF.

The genes are TRBV5-4 and TRBJ2-7; D remains ambiguous. Trimming shortened V by 0 bases and J by 0 bases, and 10 bases separated the two germline ends. Per germline, CDR1 SGHNT and CDR2 YYREEE (reference sequence). CDR3 length equals 15 residues. Written as DNA, the CDR3 is TGTGCCAGCAGCTTGGGACACGATGGCTCCTACGAGCAGTACTTC. Protein sequence: CASSLGHDGSYEQYF.

The rearrangement links TRBV21-1 to TRBJ2-7; TRBD1, the D gene given by the table, was not confirmed from the DNA. TRBV21-1 is a listed pseudogene. The CDR3 covers 14 residues. DNA of the CDR3: TGTGCCAGCAGCAAACCTGGCTTTGGCTACGAGCAGTACTTC. It is translated as CASSKPGFGYEQYF.

This clone showed up just once. The V gene is TRBV6-1, the J gene TRBJ2-1, with 11 bases lining up with TRBD2. This CDR3 is 17 amino acids long. After removal of 1 base from V and 5 bases from J, the junction contained 7 bases not matched to a gene. Germline-derived CDR1 and CDR2 are MNHNS and SASEGT. The CDR3 nucleotides read TGTGCCAGCAGTGAAGTAACTAGCGGGGGACTTAACAATGAGCAGTTCTTC. It specifies CASSEVTSGGLNNEQFF.

The chain has TRBV6-6 and TRBJ2-4; D not resolved. V was cut by 5 bases and J by 0 bases, with 11 bases left in between. This CDR3 region has 15 residues. Per the germline V gene, CDR1 is MNHNY and CDR2 is SVGAGI (reference sequence). CDR3 amino acids: CASSGQELAKNIQYF. The CDR3 DNA reads as TGTGCCAGCAGTGGGCAGGAACTAGCCAAAAACATTCAGTACTTC.

The rearrangement links TRBV18 to TRBJ2-3; D perhaps matches TRBD1 (6 bases). CDR3 size: 17 residues. V was shortened by 4 bases and J by 0 bases, with 17 bases between the two germline ends. CDR1 is KGHSH and CDR2 is LQKENI in the germline V gene. The CDR3 bases are TGTGCCAGCTCACAACTGTTGACAGGCGTTAGCACAGATACGCAGTATTTT. Encoded protein: CASSQLLTGVSTDTQYF. Looking up the rest from reference TRBV18 and TRBJ2-3 gives the full variable domain: NAGVMQNPRHLVRRRGQEARLRCSPMKGHSHVYWYRQLPEEGLKFMVYLQKENIIDESGMPKERFSAEFPKEGPSILRIQQVVRGDSAAYFCASSQLLTGVSTDTQYFGPGTRLTVL.

The rearrangement uses TRBV18 and TRBJ1-2; no reliable D call. Trimming removed 2 bases from V and 7 bases from J, with 11 bases in between. Germline-derived CDR1 and CDR2 are KGHSH and LQKENI. This CDR3 spans 13 amino acids. The DNA of the CDR3 is TGTGCCAGCTCACCAAACGGCGGGATTGGCTACACCTTC. Residues: CASSPNGGIGYTF.

The rearrangement links TRBV19 to TRBJ1-2; D remains ambiguous. CDR1 is LNHDA, CDR2 SQIVND, per germline (reference sequence). The CDR3 is made up of 14 amino acids. V was clipped by 0 bases and J by 2 bases, with 7 bases between them. For the CDR3, the DNA is TGTGCCAGTAGTATAGATGAGAAAAACTATGGCTACACCTTC. This gives the protein CASSIDEKNYGYTF.

This rearrangement joins TRBV28 to TRBJ1-2, with D unresolved. Trimming pared 7 bases from V and 10 bases from J, leaving 13 bases between. The CDR3 consists of 11 residues. Germline V gene lookup returns CDR1 MDHEN and CDR2 SYDVKM. The CDR3 reads CASNAGRDYTF. The CDR3 nucleotides read TGTGCCAGCAATGCCGGACGGGACTACACCTTC.

The chain couples TRBV7-9 to TRBJ1-5; 10 bases map to TRBD1. With V trimmed by 5 bases and J by 1 base, 11 bases remained unmatched. This CDR3 contains 18 residues. CDR1 is SEHNR, CDR2 FQNEAQ, per germline (reference sequence). CDR3 nucleotide sequence: TGTGCCAGCAGCCGACAGGGGGCCGGGGCACGGAGCAATCAGCCCCAGCATTTT. Encoded protein: CASSRQGAGARSNQPQHF.

This clone has a handful of counts. The CDR3 reads CASSLAGGTPNEQFF. The CDR3 coding sequence is TGTGCCAGCAGCTTGGCCGGGGGGACTCCCAATGAGCAGTTCTTC. The genes are TRBV5-4 and TRBJ2-1; 7 positions match TRBD2. The V gene end was trimmed by 0 bases and the J gene end by 6 bases; junction bases not matched to a gene: 6. Germline loops: CDR1 SGHNT, CDR2 YYREEE (reference sequence). CDR3 length: 15 amino acids.

This sequence joins TRBV4-1 and TRBJ2-3, with TRBD2 matching over 10 bases. The J segment lost 5 bases and the V segment lost 1 base, leaving 6 bases of the junction unmatched. The germline gives CDR1 MGHRA, CDR2 YSYEKL. The CDR3 is 16 residues long. The CDR3 DNA sequence: TGCGCCAGCAGCCAAGTACTAGCGGGGAGGGGAGATACGCAGTATTTT. This sequence encodes CASSQVLAGRGDTQYF.

CDR3 sequence: CASSLLGQNNEQFF. DNA of the CDR3: TGTGCCAGCTCACTACTGGGACAGAACAATGAGCAGTTCTTC. The chain couples TRBV18 to TRBJ2-1, with TRBD1 matching over 7 bases. CDR1 KGHSH and CDR2 LQKENI come from the germline V gene. The CDR3 spans 14 residues. V lost 4 bases to trimming and J lost 5 bases; unmatched junction nucleotides: 5.

The chain recombines TRBV6-5 with TRBJ1-1; TRBD1 matches at 8 bases. This CDR3 contains 14 residues. Germline lookup yields CDR1 MNHEY and CDR2 SVGAGI. Unmatched junction bases numbered 5, after V lost 7 bases and J lost 1 base. The CDR3 DNA reads TGTGCCAGCACCCGGACAGGGACGAACACTGAAGCTTTCTTT. It specifies CASTRTGTNTEAFF.

A few counts support this clone. This chain uses TRBV19 with TRBJ1-1; D is undetermined. The germline CDR1 and CDR2 sequences are LNHDA and SQIVND (reference sequence). The CDR3 consists of 14 residues. With 1 base removed from V and 1 base from J, the gap between germline ends came to 7 bases. CDR3 bases: TGTGCCAGTAGTATAGTGGGCAAGAACACTGAAGCTTTCTTT. Its protein product is CASSIVGKNTEAFF.

The chain has TRBV6-1 and TRBJ2-5; no firm D call. The closer fit of TRBJ2-7 to the DNA end suggests the J call may be wrong. Germline V gene data show CDR1 as MNHNS and CDR2 as SASEGT. The CDR3 has 13 residues. The CDR3 bases are TGTGCCAGCAGTGAAGCTGACACCTACGAGCAGTACTTC. It codes for CASSEADTYEQYF.

The chain recombines TRBV4-2 with TRBJ1-5, with TRBD1 as a possible D gene (6 bases). Germline V gene lookup returns CDR1 LGHNA and CDR2 YNFKEQ. Trimming left V 0 bases short and J 3 bases short, with 12 bases between. This CDR3 is 16 amino acids long. CDR3 in amino acids: CASSQDVGQYNQPQHF. As DNA, the CDR3 is TGTGCCAGCAGCCAAGATGTAGGACAGTACAATCAGCCCCAGCATTTT.